These 30 T cell receptor beta chains were all obtained from the same sample, sequenced in a study of immune cell composition in non-small cell lung cancer. The method was immunoSEQ multiplex PCR; TCRdb's version includes in-frame clones alone and lacks a portion of them. The sample has over a thousand clones, 79% seen once; the top ten hold approximately 9.7%. The sequencing sample was made of lung tumor tissue. The receptor source for this set is a human donor with non-small cell lung cancer.

This chain links TRBV2 with TRBJ2-3; 16 bases fit TRBD2. Germline values: CDR1 SNHLY, CDR2 FYNNEI. The CDR3 runs to 17 residues. Trimming removed 6 bases from V and 5 bases from J; junction bases left unmatched: 8. The chain's CDR3 is CASRHGTSGGAGDTQYF. CDR3 bases: TGTGCCAGCAGGCATGGGACTAGCGGGGGGGCTGGAGATACGCAGTATTTT. Combining the CDR3 with reference TRBV2 and TRBJ2-3 gives the whole variable domain EPEVTQTPSHQVTQMGQEVILRCVPISNHLYFYWYRQILGQKVEFLVSFYNNEISEKSEIFDDQFSVERPDGSNFTLKIRSTKLEDSAMYFCASRHGTSGGAGDTQYFGPGTRLTVL.

This clone was seen more than once but under ten times. The rearrangement joins TRBV28 to TRBJ2-7; possible D gene TRBD1, 5 bases. Deletions cut 7 bases from V and 1 base from J, with 11 bases between. The length of the CDR3 is 13 residues. Germline CDR1 MDHEN, CDR2 SYDVKM. The DNA of the CDR3 is TGTGCCAGCACATGGGCAGGGTCCTACGAGCAGTACTTC. It codes for CASTWAGSYEQYF.

V is TRBV28 and J is TRBJ1-2, with unresolved D. Germline V CDR1 and CDR2: MDHEN, SYDVKM. The ends were cut back, 4 bases at V and 4 bases at J, with 16 bases in the middle. There are 15 residues in the CDR3. CDR3 nucleotides: TGTGCCAGCAGTTCCTCCTCAGATGTCTTCTATGGCTACACCTTC. Protein: CASSSSSDVFYGYTF.

The V and J genes are TRBV6-6 and TRBJ1-1; no clear D. Germline loops: CDR1 MNHNY, CDR2 SVGAGI (reference sequence). Deletions cut 5 bases from V and 6 bases from J, with 10 bases between. The CDR3 loop spans 12 amino acids. As DNA, the CDR3 is TGTGCCAGCAGTCCCTCAGGTCCTGAAGCTTTCTTT. Translation: CASSPSGPEAFF.

This clone was counted only a few times. This chain links TRBV7-8 with TRBJ1-3; TRBD1 aligns across 7 bases. V lost 2 bases to trimming and J lost 3 bases; unmatched junction nucleotides: 10. CDR1 and CDR2 from the germline V gene are SGHVS and FQNEAQ. This CDR3 spans 17 amino acids. The CDR3 reads CASSLNSPTGLGNTIYF. CDR3 DNA sequence: TGTGCCAGCAGCTTAAATAGCCCGACAGGGCTTGGAAACACCATATATTTT.

Only a few counts were recorded for this clone. The rearrangement uses TRBV5-6 and TRBJ1-3; 9 bases align to TRBD1. Germline CDR1 and CDR2: SGHDT and YYEEEE. Trimming cost V 2 bases and J 6 bases; bases outside gene matches: 9. The CDR3 extends over 16 amino acids. The CDR3 protein is CASSLPGQGRANTIYF. CDR3 DNA sequence: TGTGCCAGCAGCTTACCGGGACAGGGCAGGGCAAACACCATATATTTT.

This clone is deemed large. The rearrangement joins TRBV9 to TRBJ1-2, with a tentative D call TRBD1 (6 bases). The CDR3 runs 12 residues. Trimming cost V 6 bases and J 8 bases, with 14 bases left between them. Germline V gene sequence: CDR1 SGDLS, CDR2 YYNGEE. CDR3 coding DNA: TGTGCCAGCAACCCAGGGGCAGGGGGCTACACCTTC. As protein: CASNPGAGGYTF.

V and J are TRBV19 and TRBJ2-7; tentative D call: TRBD1 (7 bases). Germline V gives CDR1 LNHDA, CDR2 SQIVND (reference sequence). Between the trimmed V and J ends, which lost 6 bases and 4 bases, there was a span of 19 bases. The CDR3 totals 15 residues. The CDR3 nucleotides are TGTGCCAGTAGCGCTGTCGGACAGGCGGGGTACGAGCAGTACTTC. Residues: CASSAVGQAGYEQYF.

The rearrangement uses TRBV13 and TRBJ2-3, with 15 bases lining up with TRBD2. The CDR3 has 14 amino acids. CDR1 and CDR2 from the germline V gene are PRHDT and FYEKMQ (reference sequence). Unmatched junction bases numbered 2, after V lost 5 bases and J lost 8 bases. The CDR3 region has the DNA TGTGCCAGCAGCCCGGGACTAGCGGGGGGTACGCAGTATTTT. It yields the protein CASSPGLAGGTQYF.

This chain links TRBV12-5 with TRBJ2-1, with D tentatively TRBD1 (6 bases). In germline, CDR1 is LGHNT, CDR2 FRNRAP. Trimming left V 6 bases short and J 7 bases short, with 10 bases between. The length of the CDR3 is 12 residues. The CDR3 region is CASGYRANEQFF. The CDR3 DNA is TGTGCTAGTGGCTACAGGGCAAATGAGCAGTTCTTC.

With respect to this clone: Other DNA sequences of this sample code for an identical CDR3. J is TRBJ2-4 and V is TRBV25-1; TRBD1 matches 7 bases. This CDR3 comprises 12 residues. CDR1 is MGHDK and CDR2 is SYGVNS in the germline V gene. V dropped 3 bases and J dropped 15; count of bases not matched to a gene: 8. The CDR3 region has the DNA TGTGCCAGCAGTGAGCAGGGACAGTTGCTGTACTTC. Amino acids: CASSEQGQLLYF. The full variable domain, in which reference TRBV25-1 and TRBJ2-4 provide the parts outside the CDR3, is EADIYQTPRYLVIGTGKKITLECSQTMGHDKMYWYQQDPGMELHLIHYSYGVNSTEKGDLSSESTVSRIRTEHFPLTLESARPSHTSQYLCASSEQGQLLYFGAGTRLSVL.

The chain joins TRBV11-3 to TRBJ2-1; no clear D gene. Trimming took off 1 base at V and 9 bases at J, with 13 bases between the two ends. Looked up from germline, CDR1 is SGHNT and CDR2 is YENEEA. The length of the CDR3 is 14 residues. This CDR3 is CASSLGLTESEQFF. Here the CDR3 DNA reads TGTGCCAGCAGCTTAGGGCTGACGGAGAGTGAGCAGTTCTTC.

The chain links TRBV7-9 to TRBJ1-2, with TRBD1 matching over 11 bases. V was pared by 4 bases and J by 4 bases, with 8 bases of the junction left unmatched. The CDR3 is 16 residues long. In germline, CDR1 is SEHNR, CDR2 FQNEAQ (reference sequence). CDR3 coding DNA: TGTGCCAGCAGCTCGGGGACAGGGGGATTTTTCTATGGCTACACCTTC. Residues: CASSSGTGGFFYGYTF.

This chain links TRBV6-6 with TRBJ1-2, with TRBD1 as a possible D gene (6 bases). The CDR3 consists of 13 residues. Trimming left V 6 bases short and J 2 bases short, with 10 bases between. Germline CDR1 is MNHNY and CDR2 is SVGAGI (reference sequence). The CDR3 spells CASRGGENYGYTF. In nucleotides, the CDR3 is TGTGCCAGCAGAGGGGGAGAGAACTATGGCTACACCTTC.

The chain joins TRBV6-6 to TRBJ2-7; 9 bases align to TRBD2. J lost 1 base, V lost 2 bases, and 0 bases had no gene match. Germline V gene lookup returns CDR1 MNHNY and CDR2 SVGAGI (reference sequence). The CDR3 runs 14 residues. The CDR3 region is CASSYLAGSYEQYF. CDR3 nucleotides: TGTGCCAGCAGTTACCTAGCGGGGTCCTACGAGCAGTACTTC.

The chain carries TRBV7-3 and TRBJ1-1, with a possible D match to TRBD1 (6 bases). V lost 1 base and J lost 1, with 10 bases in between. The germline V gene encodes CDR1 SGHTA and CDR2 FQGTGA. CDR3 length: 15 residues. The CDR3 protein is CASSLKDSENTEAFF. The CDR3 DNA is TGTGCCAGCAGCTTAAAGGACAGCGAGAACACTGAAGCTTTCTTT.

The V and J genes are TRBV28 and TRBJ2-1; 7 bases agree with TRBD2. The J segment lost 13 bases and the V segment lost 6 bases, leaving 6 bases of the junction unmatched. Germline V gene sequence: CDR1 MDHEN, CDR2 SYDVKM. CDR3 length: 11 amino acids. The CDR3 DNA reads as TGTGCCAGCAGGGGGGGGAGGATTCAGTTCTTC. This sequence encodes CASRGGRIQFF.

The chain couples TRBV7-3 to TRBJ2-1; 9 bases line up with TRBD1. The trim removed 5 bases at V and 6 bases at J, leaving 5 bases unmatched. Germline-derived CDR1 and CDR2 are SGHTA and FQGTGA. This CDR3 region has 14 residues. The CDR3 DNA reads TGTGCCAGCAGCCGAGACAGGGGGGGCAATGAGCAGTTCTTC. Amino acids: CASSRDRGGNEQFF.

In regard to this clone: Other DNA sequences in the sample encode the same CDR3. The CDR3 DNA reads TGCGCCAGCAGCCAAGATCGTGGGGAGGGTCAGCCCCAGCATTTT. It encodes CASSQDRGEGQPQHF. The chain employs TRBV4-1 and TRBJ1-5; D gene unclear. This CDR3 has 15 residues. Germline assignment: CDR1 MGHRA and CDR2 YSYEKL. V gave up 0 bases and J gave up 6 bases, with 12 bases separating them.

The V call is TRBV27, the J call TRBJ2-7; TRBD2 matches 8 bases. CDR1 MNHEY and CDR2 SMNVEV come from the germline V gene (reference sequence). The CDR3 has 14 amino acids. V shed 5 bases, J shed 0 bases, and the junction held 3 bases outside the gene matches. Here the CDR3 reads CASSISGASYEQYF. The CDR3 DNA reads as TGTGCCAGCAGTATTAGCGGGGCCTCCTACGAGCAGTACTTC.

The CDR3 DNA is TGTGCCAGCAGCTTAAGGGACACTTCGACTAATGAAAAACTGTTTTTT. It yields the protein CASSLRDTSTNEKLFF. The gene calls are TRBV7-8 and TRBJ1-4; the D gene is possibly TRBD1 (6 bases). This CDR3 contains 16 residues. V was shortened by 2 bases and J by 2 bases, with 12 bases between the two germline ends. The germline CDR1 and CDR2 sequences are SGHVS and FQNEAQ.

The chain combines TRBV5-1 with TRBJ2-5, with 7 nucleotides matching TRBD1. The J call may be wrong; the DNA end is better matched by TRBJ2-7. This CDR3 comprises 17 residues. Looked up from germline, CDR1 is SGHRS and CDR2 is YFSETQ. The CDR3, as DNA: TGCGCCAGCAGTCCAAGGGACAGCTCTTCTCTCTCCTACGAGCAGTACTTC. This encodes CASSPRDSSSLSYEQYF.

J is TRBJ2-7 and V is TRBV30; TRBD2 is a possible D gene (6 bases). V lost 0 bases and J lost 6, with 9 bases in between. Germline-derived CDR1 and CDR2 are GTSNPN and SVGIG (reference sequence). The CDR3 extends over 12 amino acids. This chain's CDR3 is CAWSVGGSEQYF. The CDR3 DNA is TGTGCCTGGAGTGTCGGGGGTTCCGAGCAGTACTTC.

This clone ranks as large. The chain couples TRBV2 to TRBJ2-7; 7 positions agree with TRBD1. The CDR3 has 15 amino acids. V shed 7 bases, J shed 0 bases, and the junction held 9 bases outside the gene matches. The germline CDR1 and CDR2 sequences are SNHLY and FYNNEI. The CDR3 region has the DNA TGTGCCAGCACCGAGACAGGGTCTAGCTCCTACGAGCAGTACTTC. This codes for CASTETGSSSYEQYF.

This clone was seen more than once but under ten times. The chain couples TRBV7-3 to TRBJ2-5, with 9 bases identical to TRBD2. This CDR3 contains 15 residues. The germline CDR1 and CDR2 sequences are SGHTA and FQGTGA. The junction had 9 bases not matched to a gene; V was cut back by 5 bases and J by 5 bases. CDR3 DNA sequence: TGTGCCAGCAGCCCAAGCGGGGGGCGGGGGGAGACCCAGTACTTC. This gives the protein CASSPSGGRGETQYF.

The chain carries TRBV5-6 and TRBJ1-1; TRBD1 might be the D (5 bases). Germline V CDR1 and CDR2: SGHDT, YYEEEE. The V and J ends lost 0 bases and 6 bases respectively, with 6 bases between them. This CDR3 has 12 residues. The CDR3 DNA reads TGTGCCAGCAGCTTGGCCAGGGCTGAAGCTTTCTTT. Translating gives CASSLARAEAFF.

V gene TRBV5-1 combines with J gene TRBJ2-2; D may be TRBD1 (5 bases). Trimming shortened V by 0 bases and J by 5 bases, and 11 bases separated the two germline ends. The germline V gene encodes CDR1 SGHRS and CDR2 YFSETQ. The CDR3 has 15 residues. This CDR3 is CASSLGIAGTGELFF. In nucleotides, the CDR3 is TGCGCCAGCAGCTTGGGGATAGCAGGGACCGGGGAGCTGTTTTTT.

The V and J genes are TRBV9 and TRBJ2-5; 9 positions agree with TRBD2. CDR3 size: 15 residues. CDR1 and CDR2 (germline): SGDLS, YYNGEE. With 0 bases clipped from V and 6 bases from J, the junction kept 6 bases outside the gene matches. For the CDR3, the DNA is TGTGCCAGCAGCGTAGACAGAGCGGGGGGAAAGACCCAGTACTTC. This sequence encodes CASSVDRAGGKTQYF.

The chain carries TRBV10-1 and TRBJ2-3; TRBD2 is a possible D gene (5 bases). The CDR3 contains 16 residues. From germline, CDR1 is WNHNN and CDR2 SYGVQD (reference sequence). The V end was cut by 3 bases, the J end by 1 base, with 14 bases between. In DNA form, the CDR3 reads TGCGCCAGCAGTGATGGTAGAGGGATGGGCACAGATACGCAGTATTTT. It translates to CASSDGRGMGTDTQYF.

The chain links TRBV11-2 to TRBJ1-1; 9 positions match TRBD1. Germline CDR1 reads SGHAT; CDR2 reads FQNNGV. Losses at the gene ends were 7 bases for V and 4 bases for J; bases not matched to a gene: 4. This CDR3 region has 13 residues. The CDR3 DNA reads TGTGCCAGCATCCTGACAGGGGGCACTGAAGCTTTCTTT. The encoded protein is CASILTGGTEAFF.